A single T cell receptor (beta chain) is shown here with its context. This sample is part of a study of OX40 agonist ivuxolimab in advanced cancers. Produced via immunoSEQ multiplex PCR; TCRdb's table is partial and in-frame only. The table records tens of thousands of clones, approximately 90% of them present only once. Between the trimmed V and J ends, which lost 4 bases and 2 bases, there was a span of 12 bases. The CDR3 loop spans 14 amino acids. The germline V gene has CDR1 SGHRS and CDR2 YFSETQ. Sequenced material: CD4+ or CD8+ T cells sorted from blood, taken in a trial of the OX40 agonist ivuxolimab. This chain connects TRBV5-1 to TRBJ1-2; D uncertain. The receptor comes from an adult with an advanced solid tumor such as melanoma, head and neck, liver or kidney cancer. The CDR3 bases are TGCGCCAGCAGCCCTCAGGTGGGAAACTATGGCTACACCTTC. It translates to CASSPQVGNYGYTF.